The T cell receptor (beta chain) described here comes from a study of CD8 T cells in ankylosing spondylitis. Study conclusions and caveats: Disease-linked clones reportedly showed significant enrichment in matched ankylosing spondylitis synovial fluid. A subset of motif variants has previously been described in the synovial fluid and blood of reactive arthritis.

TCRdb re-called the 5' RACE reads through MiXCR, storing one row per CDR3 protein. The data hold roughly 130,000 distinct CDR3 sequences, with 7.5% to 9.5% observed a single time. Germline-derived CDR1 and CDR2 are SGHRS and YFSETQ. V trimming: 4 bases; J trimming: 4 bases; junction bases outside the gene matches: 3. The CDR3 is 14 amino acids. To note about this clonotype: The target antigen is unknown.

The receptor comes from a male donor with ankylosing spondylitis. The chain joins TRBV5-1 to TRBJ2-3; the match to TRBD1 covers 10 bases. The source material was synovial fluid, either unsorted or a sorted T cell fraction (not recorded which). The CDR3, as DNA: TGCGCCAGCAGCCATGGACAGGGGGCAGATACGCAGTATTTT. Translation: CASSHGQGADTQYF.